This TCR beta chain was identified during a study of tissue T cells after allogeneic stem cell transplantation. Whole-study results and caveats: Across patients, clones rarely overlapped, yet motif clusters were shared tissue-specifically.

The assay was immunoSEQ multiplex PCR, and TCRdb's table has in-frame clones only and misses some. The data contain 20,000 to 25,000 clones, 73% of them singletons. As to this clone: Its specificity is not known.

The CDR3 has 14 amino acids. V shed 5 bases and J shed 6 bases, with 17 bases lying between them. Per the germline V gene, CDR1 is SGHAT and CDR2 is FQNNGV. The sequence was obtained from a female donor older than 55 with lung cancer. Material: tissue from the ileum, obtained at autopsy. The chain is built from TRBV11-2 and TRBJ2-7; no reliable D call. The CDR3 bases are TGTGCCAGCAGCCCCTCGTTGGCGAACACCGAGCAGTACTTC. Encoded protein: CASSPSLANTEQYF.